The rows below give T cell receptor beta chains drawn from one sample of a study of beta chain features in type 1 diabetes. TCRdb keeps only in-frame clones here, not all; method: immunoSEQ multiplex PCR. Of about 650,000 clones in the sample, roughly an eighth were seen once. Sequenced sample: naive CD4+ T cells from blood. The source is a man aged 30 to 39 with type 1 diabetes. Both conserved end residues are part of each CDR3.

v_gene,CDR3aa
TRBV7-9,CASSPGSRVNQPQHF
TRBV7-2,CASSPFLSGGARYADTQYF
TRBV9,CASSGGLDTRPQYF
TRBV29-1,CSVNSERDTEAFF
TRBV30,CAWTENLLSGNTIYF
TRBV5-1,CASSSGGFGEAFF
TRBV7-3,CASSREAGMGYGYTF
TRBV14,CASSQPGLPNSPLHF
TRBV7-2,CASSFAGNDNYGYTF
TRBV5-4,CASSPHSRYDEQYF
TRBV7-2,CATTSGTGRNSPLHF
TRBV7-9,CASSARGAPSSYNEQFF
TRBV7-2,CASSRWASGFYEQYF
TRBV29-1,CSVDGRDYGYTF
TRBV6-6,CASSPGLAYWDTQYF
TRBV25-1,CASSDGTRDRNEQFF
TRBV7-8,CASSFAQGETQYF
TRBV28,CASSFPANTQYF
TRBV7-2,CASSRQGGGANVLTF
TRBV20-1,CSPWGREQFF
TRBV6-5,CATRGLTGTLHF
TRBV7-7,CASSLASTDTQYF
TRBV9,CASSATTGEETQYF
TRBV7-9,CASSLGRPENAGELFF
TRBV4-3,CASSRGQGYEQYF
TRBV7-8,CASSLDSGGNEQFF
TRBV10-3,CAIAKGGGLQETQYF